The 21 T cell receptor beta chains given below trace back to one sample, sequenced in a study of spatial heterogeneity in lung cancer. From the 5' RACE reads, TCRdb called clonotypes with MiXCR, one entry per CDR3 protein. The sample yields nearly 15,000 distinct CDR3 sequences, 7.5% to 10% seen once. Regarding time point: sample taken at primary tumor resection. Whole RNA was taken from tumor, nontumor lung or frozen PBMC; it was then sequenced unsorted. Sequencing was performed on PBMCs, taken at surgery. Receptor source: a female donor with early-stage non-small cell lung cancer.

This clonotype showed up just a few times. V usage is TRBV4-1 and J usage is TRBJ2-5, with D unclear. Trimming left V 1 base short and J 5 bases short, with 17 bases between. The CDR3 has 16 residues. The germline CDR1 and CDR2 sequences are MGHRA and YSYEKL. CDR3 nucleotides: TGCGCCAGCAGCCAAGGGTCCGGCCTCATCGTCGAGACCCAGTACTTC. This sequence encodes CASSQGSGLIVETQYF.

This clonotype was recorded many times. J is TRBJ2-1 and V is TRBV6-5, with D possibly being TRBD2 (5 bases). The germline CDR1 and CDR2 sequences are MNHEY and SVGAGI. V lost 2 bases and J 4 bases, leaving 12 bases between the germline ends. The CDR3 runs to 15 residues. The CDR3 protein is CASSYGRVYYNEQFF. The CDR3 nucleotides read TGTGCCAGCAGTTACGGGCGGGTTTATTACAATGAGCAGTTCTTC.

Ten or more counts support this clonotype. The chain uses TRBV11-2 and TRBJ1-1; D perhaps matches TRBD1 (5 bases). V was cut by 5 bases and J by 0 bases, with 16 bases left in between. Germline loops: CDR1 SGHAT, CDR2 FQNNGV. The CDR3 has 16 residues. In DNA form, the CDR3 reads TGTGCCAGCAGCCCCACGGGACGGCAGCTGAACACTGAAGCTTTCTTT. As protein: CASSPTGRQLNTEAFF.

This clonotype was picked up many times. In DNA, the CDR3 is TGCGCCAGCAGCCAAGGGCCGAGAGCGGGAGGCTACAATGAGCAGTTCTTC. Amino acids: CASSQGPRAGGYNEQFF. This chain joins TRBV4-1 and TRBJ2-1; TRBD2 matches 9 bases. This CDR3 has 17 residues. V lost 1 base and J lost 3; bases outside the gene matches: 7. Germline values: CDR1 MGHRA, CDR2 YSYEKL.

This clonotype showed up many times. The rearrangement uses TRBV24-1 and TRBJ2-1, with a tentative D call TRBD2 (6 bases). This CDR3 region has 16 residues. The ends were cut back, 2 bases at V and 5 bases at J, with 15 bases in the middle. In germline, CDR1 is KGHDR, CDR2 SFDVKD. The CDR3 sequence: CATSDSPWTGDNEQFF. In DNA, the CDR3 is TGTGCCACCAGTGATTCCCCCTGGACGGGAGACAATGAGCAGTTCTTC.

This clonotype was seen ten or more times. The chain links TRBV28 to TRBJ2-7, with 9 nucleotides matching TRBD1. The V segment lost 7 bases and the J segment 0 bases; nucleotides outside the gene matches: 4. CDR3 size: 14 residues. Germline values: CDR1 MDHEN, CDR2 SYDVKM. CDR3 DNA: TGTGCCAGCATCGGGACAGGGACCTCCTACGAGCAGTACTTC. Translation: CASIGTGTSYEQYF.

In its sample, this clonotype was seen many times. The chain is built from TRBV2 and TRBJ1-5; TRBD1 might be the D (6 bases). Deletions cut 6 bases from V and 4 bases from J, with 10 bases between. The CDR3 spans 13 residues. The germline CDR1 and CDR2 sequences are SNHLY and FYNNEI. The CDR3 DNA reads as TGTGCCAGCAGCCGGGACATTAATCAGCCCCAGCATTTT. Translating it yields CASSRDINQPQHF.

This clonotype was recorded at least ten times. Since no conserved phenylalanine or tryptophan closes the CDR3, a read error is the likely cause. The DNA is left out, because the CDR3 cannot be placed on it with certainty; the CDR3 is given as TCRdb lists it. CDR3 amino acids: CASSERTTEVS. This sequence joins TRBV2 and TRBJ1-1. Germline assignment: CDR1 SNHLY and CDR2 FYNNEI. The CDR3 is 11 residues long, ends included.

The chain recombines TRBV29-1 with TRBJ1-1; D is perhaps TRBD1 (6 bases). Germline lookup yields CDR1 SQVTM and CDR2 ANQGSEA. This CDR3 spans 15 amino acids. V was shortened by 0 bases and J by 4 bases, with 15 bases between the two germline ends. The CDR3 DNA follows: TGCAGCGTTGAAGATCAGGCAGGGGTTGGCACTGAAGCTTTCTTT. Amino acid sequence: CSVEDQAGVGTEAFF.

This clonotype was counted a few times. The rearrangement links TRBV6-5 to TRBJ2-7; TRBD1 matches at 10 bases. The germline CDR1 and CDR2 sequences are MNHEY and SVGAGI. V was clipped by 8 bases and J by 2 bases; unmatched bases: 9. The CDR3 spans 15 residues. Here the CDR3 reads CASGSLTGGTYEQYF. The CDR3 bases are TGTGCCAGCGGGTCCCTGACAGGGGGCACCTACGAGCAGTACTTC.

This clonotype turned up a few times. The genes are TRBV7-2 and TRBJ2-1; 7 bases are a match to TRBD2. The junction had 3 bases not matched to a gene; V was cut back by 5 bases and J by 8 bases. Per germline, CDR1 SGHTA and CDR2 FQGNSA. The CDR3 consists of 12 residues. CDR3 loop: CASSPGLDEQFF. As DNA, the CDR3 is TGTGCCAGCAGCCCCGGACTAGATGAGCAGTTCTTC.

This clonotype was counted between two and nine times. The genes are TRBV24-1 and TRBJ2-1; D unclear. The V end was cut by 4 bases, the J end by 5 bases, with 14 bases between. Germline loops: CDR1 KGHDR, CDR2 SFDVKD. This CDR3 region has 15 residues. The CDR3 spells CATSDPHEANNEQFF. Here the CDR3 DNA reads TGTGCCACCAGTGACCCCCACGAGGCGAACAATGAGCAGTTCTTC.

This clonotype was found many times. This chain connects TRBV12-3 or TRBV12-4 to TRBJ1-5; TRBD1 aligns across 8 bases. After removal of 4 bases from V and 0 bases from J, the junction contained 20 bases not matched to a gene. The CDR3 has 21 residues. The CDR3 sequence is CASSSRPRFGQGGISNQPQHF. In nucleotides, the CDR3 is TGTGCCAGCAGTTCCCGTCCCCGCTTCGGACAGGGCGGAATTAGCAATCAGCCCCAGCATTTT.

In its sample, this clonotype was seen a few times. The chain combines TRBV27 with TRBJ2-1; no clear D gene. The germline V gene has CDR1 MNHEY and CDR2 SMNVEV (reference sequence). The CDR3 totals 14 residues. V was cut by 4 bases and J by 4 bases, with 11 bases left in between. The CDR3 here is CASSSTGVYNEQFF. CDR3 nucleotide sequence: TGTGCCAGCAGTTCCACGGGCGTTTACAATGAGCAGTTCTTC.

The sample holds many counts of this clonotype. The V gene is TRBV6-2 or TRBV6-3, the J gene TRBJ2-7, with 8 bases that match TRBD1. The V segment lost 7 bases and the J segment 2 bases; nucleotides outside the gene matches: 10. The CDR3 runs 15 residues. Looked up from germline, CDR1 is MNHEY and CDR2 is SVGEGT. CDR3 sequence (DNA): TGTGCCAGCACCCTGTTTGGGACAGGCCCCTACGAGCAGTACTTC. Its protein is CASTLFGTGPYEQYF.

V is TRBV28 and J is TRBJ2-4; 8 bases fit TRBD1. The CDR3 is 14 residues long. CDR1 and CDR2 from the germline V gene are MDHEN and SYDVKM. V was pared by 6 bases and J by 3 bases, with 4 bases of the junction left unmatched. CDR3 sequence reads: CASSPDRGKNIQYF. CDR3 nucleotide sequence: TGTGCCAGCAGCCCAGACAGGGGCAAAAACATTCAGTACTTC. The full variable domain, rest sourced from reference TRBV28 and TRBJ2-4, is DVKVTQSSRYLVKRTGEKVFLECVQDMDHENMFWYRQDPGLGLRLIYFSYDVKMKEKGDIPEGYSVSREKKERFSLILESASTNQTSMYLCASSPDRGKNIQYFGAGTRLSVL.

Many counts were recorded for this clonotype. The V and J genes are TRBV28 and TRBJ2-7, with 7 bases fitting TRBD2. The V gene's germline CDR1 is MDHEN and CDR2 SYDVKM. The J segment lost 3 bases and the V segment lost 3 bases, leaving 14 bases of the junction unmatched. The CDR3 contains 17 residues. CDR3 loop: CASSFSRASGVLYEQYF. As DNA, the CDR3 is TGTGCCAGCAGTTTCTCCCGGGCGAGCGGGGTCCTCTACGAGCAGTACTTC.

This clonotype has at least ten counts. The gene calls are TRBV3-1 and TRBJ2-7, with 7 bases matching TRBD1. The CDR3 consists of 15 residues. Germline CDR1 reads LGHDT; CDR2 reads YNNKEL (reference sequence). The junction had 5 bases not matched to a gene; V was cut back by 0 bases and J by 3 bases. The CDR3 bases are TGTGCCAGCAGCCAAGACGGGACAGCAAACTACGAGCAGTACTTC. Translated: CASSQDGTANYEQYF.

This clonotype was seen at least ten times. The CDR3 coding sequence is TGTGCCAGCAGCCGTCCGGGACAGGGGGGGTACGAGCAGTACTTC. Translation gives CASSRPGQGGYEQYF. The chain combines TRBV6-5 with TRBJ2-7, with TRBD1 identical over 11 bases. In germline, CDR1 is MNHEY, CDR2 SVGAGI. The CDR3 totals 15 residues. Unmatched junction bases numbered 8, after V lost 6 bases and J lost 4 bases.

This clonotype was counted ten times or more. This chain connects TRBV7-2 to TRBJ2-1, with 9 bases lining up with TRBD2. The CDR3 loop spans 14 amino acids. Germline V gives CDR1 SGHTA, CDR2 FQGNSA. V lost 1 base to trimming and J lost 7 bases; unmatched junction nucleotides: 2. The CDR3 loop reads CASSLVAGGNEQFF. CDR3 DNA: TGTGCCAGCAGCTTAGTTGCGGGGGGGAATGAGCAGTTCTTC.

This clonotype came up many times. The CDR3 here is CASSPEGRGVRETQYF. CDR3 DNA sequence: TGTGCCAGCAGTCCCGAGGGCAGGGGGGTCCGAGAGACCCAGTACTTC. V usage is TRBV6-5 and J usage is TRBJ2-5; tentative D call: TRBD1 (7 bases). The CDR3 has 16 residues. Germline CDR1 MNHEY, CDR2 SVGAGI. Between the trimmed V and J ends, which lost 5 bases and 4 bases, there was a span of 20 bases.